The source of this T cell receptor beta chain is a study of Graves' ophthalmopathy and Graves' hyperthyroidism. Findings of the study overall: Ophthalmopathy progression prediction by the model yielded a sensitivity of approximately 70% and a specificity of under 85%.

The junction had 5 bases not matched to a gene; V was cut back by 7 bases and J by 0 bases. Germline V gives CDR1 MNHEY, CDR2 SMNVEV (reference sequence). The CDR3 is 16 residues long. A note on this clonotype: Its target is not known.

From RNA, the CDR3 regions of TCR beta chains were amplified and sequenced. HTBI-primed RT-PCR formed the first round, and a multiplex PCR formed the second. Each CDR3 protein gets one entry after TCRdb re-called the multiplex PCR reads with MiXCR. The data hold tens of thousands of distinct CDR3 sequences, with approximately 50% observed a single time. For donors with ophthalmopathy, the disease showed moderate-to-severe activity, reached CAS ≥3 and NOSPECS ≥4, and had lasted under 3 months. The sample comprised peripheral blood. The clonotype was recovered from an adult woman with Graves' ophthalmopathy. J is TRBJ2-1 and V is TRBV27; 11 bases are a match to TRBD2. The CDR3 region is CASKGTSGSSYNEQFF. The CDR3 DNA is TGTGCCAGCAAGGGGACTAGCGGCAGCTCCTACAATGAGCAGTTCTTC.